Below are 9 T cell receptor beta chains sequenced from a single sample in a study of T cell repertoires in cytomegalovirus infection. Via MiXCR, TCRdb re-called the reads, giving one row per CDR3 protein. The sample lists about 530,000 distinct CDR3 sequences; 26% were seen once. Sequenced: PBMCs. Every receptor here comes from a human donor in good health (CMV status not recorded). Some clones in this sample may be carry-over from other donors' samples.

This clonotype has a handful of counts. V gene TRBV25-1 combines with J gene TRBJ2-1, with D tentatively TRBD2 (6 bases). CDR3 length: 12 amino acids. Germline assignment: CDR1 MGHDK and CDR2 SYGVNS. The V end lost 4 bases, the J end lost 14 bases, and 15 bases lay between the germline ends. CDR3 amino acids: CASSGLPSGEFF. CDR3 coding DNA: TGTGCCAGCAGTGGGCTCCCATCGGGAGAGTTCTTC. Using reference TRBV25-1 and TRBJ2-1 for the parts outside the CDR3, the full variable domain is EADIYQTPRYLVIGTGKKITLECSQTMGHDKMYWYQQDPGMELHLIHYSYGVNSTEKGDLSSESTVSRIRTEHFPLTLESARPSHTSQYLCASSGLPSGEFFGPGTRLTVL.

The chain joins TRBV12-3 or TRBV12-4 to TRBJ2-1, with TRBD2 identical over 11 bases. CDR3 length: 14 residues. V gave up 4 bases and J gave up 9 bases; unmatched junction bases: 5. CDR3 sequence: CASSSTSGSVEQFF. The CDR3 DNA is TGTGCCAGCAGTTCCACTAGCGGGAGCGTTGAGCAGTTCTTC.

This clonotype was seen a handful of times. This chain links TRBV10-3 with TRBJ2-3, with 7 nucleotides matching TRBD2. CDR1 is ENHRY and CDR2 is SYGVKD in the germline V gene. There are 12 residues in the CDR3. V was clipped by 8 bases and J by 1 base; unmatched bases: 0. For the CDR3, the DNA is TGTGCCATCCGGGGGGGCACAGATACGCAGTATTTT. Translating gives CAIRGGTDTQYF.

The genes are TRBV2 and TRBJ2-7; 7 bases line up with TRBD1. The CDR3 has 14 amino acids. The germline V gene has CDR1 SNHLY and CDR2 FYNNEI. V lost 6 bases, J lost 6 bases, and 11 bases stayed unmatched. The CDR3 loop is CASSPRTGIFEQYF. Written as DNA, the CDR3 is TGTGCCAGCAGCCCCAGGACAGGTATTTTCGAGCAGTACTTC.

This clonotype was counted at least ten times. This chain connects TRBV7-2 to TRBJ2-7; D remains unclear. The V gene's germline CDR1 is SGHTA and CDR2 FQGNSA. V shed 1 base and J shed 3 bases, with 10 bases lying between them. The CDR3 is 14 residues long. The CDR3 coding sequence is TGTGCCAGCAGCTTAGGGGGAACTATCTACGAGCAGTACGTC. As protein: CASSLGGTIYEQYV.

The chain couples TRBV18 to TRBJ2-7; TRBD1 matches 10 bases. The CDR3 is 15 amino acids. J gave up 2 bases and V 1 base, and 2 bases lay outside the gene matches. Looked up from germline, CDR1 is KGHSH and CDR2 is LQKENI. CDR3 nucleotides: TGTGCCAGCTCACCACAGGGACAGGGGACCTACGAGCAGTACTTC. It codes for CASSPQGQGTYEQYF.

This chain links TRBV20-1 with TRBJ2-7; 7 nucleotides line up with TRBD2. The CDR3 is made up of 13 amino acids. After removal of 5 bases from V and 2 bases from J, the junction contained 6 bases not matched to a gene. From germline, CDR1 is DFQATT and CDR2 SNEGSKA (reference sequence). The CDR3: CSAGLADTYEQYF. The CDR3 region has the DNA TGCAGTGCTGGGCTAGCGGATACCTACGAGCAGTACTTC.

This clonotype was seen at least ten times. CDR3 amino acids: CASATIRGSGNTIYF. The CDR3 coding sequence is TGTGCCAGCGCGACAATTCGAGGCTCTGGAAACACCATATATTTT. This chain joins TRBV11-2 and TRBJ1-3; D is ambiguous. Germline assignment: CDR1 SGHAT and CDR2 FQNNGV. Between the trimmed V and J ends, which lost 8 bases and 0 bases, there was a span of 14 bases. CDR3 length equals 15 residues.

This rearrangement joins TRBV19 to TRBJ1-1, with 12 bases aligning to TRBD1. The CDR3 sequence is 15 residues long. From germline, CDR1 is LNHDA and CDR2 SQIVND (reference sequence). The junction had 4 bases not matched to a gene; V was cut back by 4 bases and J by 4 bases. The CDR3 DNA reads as TGTGCCAGTAGTACCCGGGACAGGGGGCCCACTGAAGCTTTCTTT. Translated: CASSTRDRGPTEAFF.